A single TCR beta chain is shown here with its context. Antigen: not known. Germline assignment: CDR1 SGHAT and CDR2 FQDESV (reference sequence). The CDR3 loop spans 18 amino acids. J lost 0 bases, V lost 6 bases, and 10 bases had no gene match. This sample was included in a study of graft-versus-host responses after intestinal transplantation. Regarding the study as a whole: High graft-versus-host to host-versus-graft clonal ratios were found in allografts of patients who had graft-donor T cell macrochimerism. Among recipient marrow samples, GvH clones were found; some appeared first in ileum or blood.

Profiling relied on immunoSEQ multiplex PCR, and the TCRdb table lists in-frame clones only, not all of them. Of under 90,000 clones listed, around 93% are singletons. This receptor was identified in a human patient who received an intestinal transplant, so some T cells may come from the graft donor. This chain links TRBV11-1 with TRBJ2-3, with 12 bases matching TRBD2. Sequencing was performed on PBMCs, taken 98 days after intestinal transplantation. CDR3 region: CASRQTSGGSLSTDTQYF. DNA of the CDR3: TGTGCCAGCAGGCAGACTAGCGGGGGATCCCTTAGCACAGATACGCAGTATTTT. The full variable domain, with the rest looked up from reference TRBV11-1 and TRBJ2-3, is EAEVAQSPRYKITEKSQAVAFWCDPISGHATLYWYRQILGQGPELLVQFQDESVVDDSQLPKDRFSAERLKGVDSTLKIQPAELGDSAMYLCASRQTSGGSLSTDTQYFGPGTRLTVL.